Presented here are 28 T cell receptor beta chains from one specimen sequenced in a study of identical twins. One entry per CDR3 protein, called by TCRdb with MiXCR from the 5' RACE reads. The sample carries 250,000 or so distinct CDR3 sequences, about 8% recorded once. These same records also appear under a second study, on yellow fever vaccine responses in identical twins.

Sequenced: CD8+ T cells sorted from blood. The receptors shown here come from a woman between 18 and 30 years old in good health.

This clonotype was counted between two and nine times. The chain employs TRBV12-3 or TRBV12-4 and TRBJ2-2; 7 bases are shared with TRBD2. J gave up 3 bases and V 3 bases, and 4 bases lay outside the gene matches. The CDR3 runs 15 residues. CDR3 coding DNA: TGTGCCAGCAGTTTTGACGGGGGGTACACCGGGGAGCTGTTTTTT. Its translation is CASSFDGGYTGELFF.

The chain recombines TRBV29-1 with TRBJ2-3; a weak D match, TRBD2 (6 bases). From germline, CDR1 is SQVTM and CDR2 ANQGSEA. The CDR3 is made up of 15 amino acids. With 5 bases removed from V and 1 base from J, the gap between germline ends came to 16 bases. CDR3 bases: TGCAGCGTTAGAAGGGACTTCCCTCGCACAGATACGCAGTATTTT. This encodes CSVRRDFPRTDTQYF.

V usage is TRBV27 and J usage is TRBJ1-1; D not certain. Germline V gene sequence: CDR1 MNHEY, CDR2 SMNVEV (reference sequence). The CDR3 consists of 15 residues. Trimming cost V 7 bases and J 7 bases, with 22 bases left between them. The CDR3 sequence: CASTPTTGSSGEAFF. For the CDR3, the DNA is TGTGCCAGCACCCCAACCACCGGGAGTTCTGGTGAAGCTTTCTTT.

This clonotype was detected only a few times. The chain carries TRBV27 and TRBJ2-5; D is undetermined. The CDR3 extends over 13 amino acids. CDR1 MNHEY and CDR2 SMNVEV come from the germline V gene (reference sequence). Deletions cut 5 bases from V and 5 bases from J, with 12 bases between. CDR3 residues: CASSPSLGETQYF. The CDR3 region has the DNA TGTGCCAGCAGTCCCAGCCTGGGGGAGACCCAGTACTTC.

The chain carries TRBV4-3 and TRBJ2-3, with no clear D. This CDR3 has 13 residues. Germline lookup yields CDR1 LGHNA and CDR2 YSLEER. Trimming took off 1 base at V and 2 bases at J, with 4 bases between the two ends. The CDR3 nucleotides are TGCGCCAGCAGCCAAGTCCTCACAGATACGCAGTATTTT. Protein product: CASSQVLTDTQYF.

This clonotype was counted between two and nine times. The chain uses TRBV20-1 and TRBJ2-1; 7 bases match TRBD2. The CDR3 sequence is 15 residues long. Germline V gene data show CDR1 as DFQATT and CDR2 as SNEGSKA (reference sequence). V shed 1 base, J shed 0 bases, and the junction held 3 bases outside the gene matches. The CDR3 reads CSARGSSGSYNEQFF. The CDR3 nucleotides read TGCAGTGCTAGAGGTTCTAGCGGCTCCTACAATGAGCAGTTCTTC.

In this sample, this clonotype turned up a few times. The chain has TRBV7-9 and TRBJ2-7, with 9 bases aligning to TRBD1. The CDR3 runs 13 residues. Germline assignment: CDR1 SEHNR and CDR2 FQNEAQ (reference sequence). V dropped 5 bases and J dropped 5; count of bases not matched to a gene: 4. The CDR3 bases are TGTGCCAGCAGCCCCAGGACAGGGGACGAGCAGTACTTC. It yields the protein CASSPRTGDEQYF.

This clonotype was seen ten or more times. The gene calls are TRBV5-1 and TRBJ1-1; 7 positions match TRBD1. Germline V gene data show CDR1 as SGHRS and CDR2 as YFSETQ. With V trimmed by 0 bases and J by 6 bases, 2 bases remained unmatched. The CDR3 contains 13 residues. The CDR3 protein is CASSLVGGSEAFF. The CDR3 DNA follows: TGCGCCAGCAGCTTGGTAGGGGGCTCTGAAGCTTTCTTT.

This chain joins TRBV6-1 and TRBJ1-2; no clear D. The CDR3 has 13 amino acids. Deletions cut 6 bases from V and 9 bases from J, with 17 bases between. The germline V gene has CDR1 MNHNS and CDR2 SASEGT. The CDR3 loop reads CASSGVGSGSYTF. The CDR3 coding sequence is TGTGCCAGCAGCGGCGTCGGGTCGGGGAGCTACACCTTC.

This clonotype was counted between two and nine times. The chain recombines TRBV7-9 with TRBJ2-1; the D is unclear. This CDR3 is built from 13 residues. V dropped 4 bases and J dropped 2 bases, with 6 bases sitting between them. Germline V gives CDR1 SEHNR, CDR2 FQNEAQ (reference sequence). Here the CDR3 DNA reads TGTGCCAGCAGCTGGGATCCCTACAATGAGCAGTTCTTC. Amino acids: CASSWDPYNEQFF.

V usage is TRBV27 and J usage is TRBJ2-1; D gene uncertain. The CDR3 totals 14 residues. Germline loops: CDR1 MNHEY, CDR2 SMNVEV (reference sequence). V lost 10 bases to trimming and J lost 4 bases, with 17 bases between them. CDR3 nucleotides: TGTGCCACCAATGGCCCGCCAGAATACAATGAGCAGTTCTTC. As protein: CATNGPPEYNEQFF.

The J gene is TRBJ2-2, the V gene TRBV12-3 or TRBV12-4; TRBD1 matches at 11 bases. V shed 6 bases, J shed 6 bases, and the junction held 9 bases outside the gene matches. CDR3 length: 16 amino acids. The CDR3 DNA follows: TGTGCCAGCAGACTACCGGGACAGGGGGAGGCCGGGGAGCTGTTTTTT. It encodes CASRLPGQGEAGELFF.

The gene calls are TRBV12-3 or TRBV12-4 and TRBJ2-2; D is unclear. V lost 5 bases and J 0 bases, leaving 7 bases between the germline ends. The CDR3 contains 14 residues. The CDR3 sequence: CASSKGSNTGELFF. The CDR3 region has the DNA TGTGCCAGCAGTAAAGGTTCGAACACCGGGGAGCTGTTTTTT.

Only a few counts were recorded for this clonotype. The V gene is TRBV27, the J gene TRBJ1-2, with a tentative D call TRBD1 (5 bases). The germline gives CDR1 MNHEY, CDR2 SMNVEV (reference sequence). CDR3 length: 18 residues. V shed 3 bases and J shed 1 base, with 21 bases lying between them. CDR3 loop: CASSLTGIPGPFNYGYTF. The CDR3 DNA sequence: TGTGCCAGCAGTTTGACGGGGATTCCGGGACCTTTTAACTATGGCTACACCTTC.

The table lists this clonotype with many counts. The CDR3 DNA sequence: TGCGCCAGCAGCTTGTCCGGGAACTATGGCTACACCTTC. This sequence encodes CASSLSGNYGYTF. This chain links TRBV5-1 with TRBJ1-2, with D unclear. The CDR3 runs 13 residues. Germline V gives CDR1 SGHRS, CDR2 YFSETQ. V gave up 1 base and J gave up 2 bases, with 6 bases separating them.

This clonotype was seen only a few times. This chain's CDR3 is CASSQVDYSRETQYF. As DNA, the CDR3 is TGCGCCAGCAGCCAAGTCGACTACTCGCGGGAGACCCAGTACTTC. This chain connects TRBV4-3 to TRBJ2-5; TRBD2 might be the D (5 bases). In germline, CDR1 is LGHNA, CDR2 YSLEER. CDR3 length: 15 residues. Trimming took 1 base from V and 5 from J, leaving 14 bases between them.

This clonotype was recorded a few times. This rearrangement joins TRBV7-9 to TRBJ2-7; no definite D call. V was shortened by 4 bases and J by 11 bases, with 15 bases between the two germline ends. CDR3 length: 12 amino acids. Germline V gene data show CDR1 as SEHNR and CDR2 as FQNEAQ (reference sequence). This CDR3 reads CASSSPRNRKYF. The CDR3 DNA follows: TGTGCCAGCAGCTCCCCCCGCAACCGAAAGTACTTC.

This clonotype was seen many times. The rearrangement uses TRBV5-5 and TRBJ2-3; 8 positions agree with TRBD2. The J segment lost 2 bases and the V segment lost 9 bases, leaving 11 bases of the junction unmatched. The CDR3 length is 15 residues. Germline CDR1 reads SGHKS; CDR2 reads YYEKEE (reference sequence). This CDR3 reads CATDGAGGPTDTQYF. The CDR3 DNA is TGTGCCACCGATGGGGCGGGGGGCCCCACAGATACGCAGTATTTT. Variable domain in full (rest from reference TRBV5-5 and TRBJ2-3): DAGVTQSPTHLIKTRGQQVTLRCSPISGHKSVSWYQQVLGQGPQFIFQYYEKEERGRGNFPDRFSARQFPNYSSELNVNALLLGDSALYLCATDGAGGPTDTQYFGPGTRLTVL.

This clonotype was counted a few times. This chain links TRBV6-5 with TRBJ2-3; the match to TRBD2 covers 10 bases. The CDR3 runs to 16 residues. Germline V lookup: CDR1 MNHEY, CDR2 SVGAGI. V shed 3 bases, J shed 4 bases, and the junction held 7 bases outside the gene matches. The CDR3, as DNA: TGTGCCAGCAGTTATTCCAGCGGGGGGGCTGCAGATACGCAGTATTTT. The encoded protein is CASSYSSGGAADTQYF.

This chain's CDR3 is CASSLAEKLFF. The DNA of the CDR3 is TGTGCCAGCAGTTTGGCTGAAAAACTGTTTTTT. The chain carries TRBV12-3 or TRBV12-4 and TRBJ1-4; D remains unclear. The CDR3 spans 11 residues. The V and J ends lost 3 bases and 7 bases respectively, with 3 bases between them.

In this sample, this clonotype turned up a few times. V and J are TRBV29-1 and TRBJ2-5, with 7 bases lining up with TRBD1. Trimming at V came to 7 bases and at J to 1 base, leaving 6 bases not matched to a gene. The CDR3 sequence is 13 residues long. CDR1 and CDR2 (germline): SQVTM, ANQGSEA. The CDR3 spells CSAGDRPQETQYF. The CDR3 coding sequence is TGCAGCGCCGGGGACAGACCCCAAGAGACCCAGTACTTC.

The chain employs TRBV27 and TRBJ2-7; D unclear. Between the trimmed V and J ends, which lost 1 base and 6 bases, there was a span of 4 bases. The V gene's germline CDR1 is MNHEY and CDR2 SMNVEV (reference sequence). The CDR3 sequence is 11 residues long. The CDR3 DNA follows: TGTGCCAGCAGTTTATTCGGCGAGCAGTACTTC. It specifies CASSLFGEQYF.

At least ten counts were recorded for this clonotype. This chain uses TRBV7-9 with TRBJ2-7, with D hard to call. The CDR3 consists of 14 residues. The V and J ends lost 5 bases and 0 bases respectively, with 11 bases between them. Per the germline V gene, CDR1 is SEHNR and CDR2 is FQNEAQ (reference sequence). The CDR3 loop reads CASSEDRSSYEQYF. The CDR3 region has the DNA TGTGCCAGCAGCGAGGACCGCTCCTCCTACGAGCAGTACTTC.

The chain joins TRBV20-1 to TRBJ2-1, with 8 bases that match TRBD2. The CDR3 spans 17 residues. J gave up 0 bases and V 0 bases, and 7 bases lay outside the gene matches. CDR1 and CDR2 (germline): DFQATT, SNEGSKA (reference sequence). CDR3 coding DNA: TGCAGTGCTAGAGATGGGGCGGGGGGTCACTCCTACAATGAGCAGTTCTTC. Residues: CSARDGAGGHSYNEQFF.

In this sample, this clonotype turned up many times. V and J are TRBV5-1 and TRBJ2-5; TRBD1 agrees at 9 bases. The CDR3 loop spans 14 amino acids. CDR1 SGHRS and CDR2 YFSETQ come from the germline V gene. V shed 3 bases and J 3 bases; nucleotides not matched to a gene: 3. The chain's CDR3 is CASSSRDREETQYF. The DNA for the CDR3 is TGCGCCAGCAGCTCAAGGGACAGGGAAGAGACCCAGTACTTC.

This clonotype was seen only a few times. CDR3 sequence: CASSQDSGAYNEQFF. The CDR3 region has the DNA TGCGCCAGCAGCCAAGATAGCGGGGCCTACAATGAGCAGTTCTTC. V gene TRBV4-3 combines with J gene TRBJ2-1; 8 bases align to TRBD2. V lost 0 bases to trimming and J lost 2 bases; unmatched junction nucleotides: 0. There are 15 residues in the CDR3. CDR1 is LGHNA and CDR2 is YSLEER in the germline V gene.

This clonotype was detected a few times. The chain couples TRBV29-1 to TRBJ2-1; D gene uncertain. V lost 7 bases and J 0 bases, leaving 13 bases between the germline ends. Per germline, CDR1 SQVTM and CDR2 ANQGSEA. CDR3 size: 14 residues. The CDR3 bases are TGCAGCGGGGAACTTCTCGGCTCCTACAATGAGCAGTTCTTC. Its protein product is CSGELLGSYNEQFF.

There are many counts of this clonotype. The J gene is TRBJ2-2, the V gene TRBV4-3; the D is unclear. Germline values: CDR1 LGHNA, CDR2 YSLEER. This CDR3 contains 15 residues. Trimming cost V 0 bases and J 8 bases, with 13 bases left between them. The CDR3 loop is CASSQDSPALGELFF. The CDR3 DNA is TGCGCCAGCAGCCAAGATAGCCCCGCTTTGGGGGAGCTGTTTTTT.